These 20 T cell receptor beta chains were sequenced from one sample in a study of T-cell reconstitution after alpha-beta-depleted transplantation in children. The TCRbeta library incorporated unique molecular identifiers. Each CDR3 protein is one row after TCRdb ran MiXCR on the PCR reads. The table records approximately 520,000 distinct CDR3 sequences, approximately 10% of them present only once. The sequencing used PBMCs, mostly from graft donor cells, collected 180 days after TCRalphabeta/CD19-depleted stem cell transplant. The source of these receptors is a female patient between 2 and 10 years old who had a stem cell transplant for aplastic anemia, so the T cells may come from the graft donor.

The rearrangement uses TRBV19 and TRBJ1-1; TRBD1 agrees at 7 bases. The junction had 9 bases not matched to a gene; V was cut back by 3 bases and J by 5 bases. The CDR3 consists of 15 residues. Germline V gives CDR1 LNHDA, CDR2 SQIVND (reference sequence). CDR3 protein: CASSIIEGANTEAFF. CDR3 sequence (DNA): TGTGCCAGTAGTATTATCGAGGGGGCGAATACTGAAGCTTTCTTT.

Written as DNA, the CDR3 is TGTGCCAGCAGCGTAGAGAGGGGAAGATCCTACGAGCAGTACTTC. It yields the protein CASSVERGRSYEQYF. The chain recombines TRBV9 with TRBJ2-7; tentatively, D is TRBD1 or TRBD2 (5 bases each). The germline V and J ends were trimmed by 0 bases and 1 base, with 11 bases remaining between them. The CDR3 is 15 residues long. The V gene's germline CDR1 is SGDLS and CDR2 YYNGEE.

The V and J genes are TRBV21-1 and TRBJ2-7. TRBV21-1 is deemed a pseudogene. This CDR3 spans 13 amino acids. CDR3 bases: TGTGCCAGCAGCAAATGTGGCAGCTACGAGCAGTACGTC. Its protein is CASSKCGSYEQYV.

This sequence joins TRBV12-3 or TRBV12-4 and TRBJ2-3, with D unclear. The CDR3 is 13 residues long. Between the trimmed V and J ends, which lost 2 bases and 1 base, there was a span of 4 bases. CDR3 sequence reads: CASSLYGTDTQYF. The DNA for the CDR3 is TGTGCCAGCAGTTTATACGGCACAGATACGCAGTATTTT.

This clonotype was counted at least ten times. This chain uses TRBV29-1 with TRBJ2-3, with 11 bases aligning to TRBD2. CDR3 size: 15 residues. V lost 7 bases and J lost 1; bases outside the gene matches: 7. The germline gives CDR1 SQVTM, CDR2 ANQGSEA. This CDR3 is CSASLLAGGTDTQYF. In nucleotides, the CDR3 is TGCAGCGCTTCCCTACTAGCGGGAGGCACAGATACGCAGTATTTT.

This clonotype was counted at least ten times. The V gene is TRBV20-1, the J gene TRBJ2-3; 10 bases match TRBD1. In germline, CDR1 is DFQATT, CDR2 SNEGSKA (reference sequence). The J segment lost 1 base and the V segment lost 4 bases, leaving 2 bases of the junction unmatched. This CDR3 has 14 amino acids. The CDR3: CSATGTGGTDTQYF. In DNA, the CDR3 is TGCAGTGCTACCGGGACAGGGGGCACAGATACGCAGTATTTT.

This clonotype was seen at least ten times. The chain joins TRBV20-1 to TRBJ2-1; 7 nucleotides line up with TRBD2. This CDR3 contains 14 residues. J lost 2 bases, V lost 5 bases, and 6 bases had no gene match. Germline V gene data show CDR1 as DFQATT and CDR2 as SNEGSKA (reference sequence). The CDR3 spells CSARDYSTYNEQFF. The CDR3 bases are TGCAGTGCTCGGGACTACTCCACCTACAATGAGCAGTTCTTC.

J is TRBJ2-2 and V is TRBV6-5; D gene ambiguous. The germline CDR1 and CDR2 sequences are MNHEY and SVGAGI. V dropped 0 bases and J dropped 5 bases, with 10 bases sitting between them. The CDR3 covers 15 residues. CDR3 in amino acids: CASSYSPGRTGELFF. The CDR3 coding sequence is TGTGCCAGCAGTTACTCCCCTGGACGTACCGGGGAGCTGTTTTTT.

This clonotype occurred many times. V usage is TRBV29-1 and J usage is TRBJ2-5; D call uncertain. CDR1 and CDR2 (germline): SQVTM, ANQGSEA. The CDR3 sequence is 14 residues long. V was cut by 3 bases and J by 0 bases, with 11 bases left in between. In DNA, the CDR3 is TGCAGCGTTGATGTTGGTGCTTACCAAGAGACCCAGTACTTC. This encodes CSVDVGAYQETQYF.

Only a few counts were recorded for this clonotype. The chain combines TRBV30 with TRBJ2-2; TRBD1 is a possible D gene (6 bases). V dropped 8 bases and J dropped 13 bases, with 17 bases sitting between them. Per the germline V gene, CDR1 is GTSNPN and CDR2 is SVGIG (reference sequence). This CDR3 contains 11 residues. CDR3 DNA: TGTGCCGGAAACAGGGTCGGGTTGCTGTTTTTT. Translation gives CAGNRVGLLFF.

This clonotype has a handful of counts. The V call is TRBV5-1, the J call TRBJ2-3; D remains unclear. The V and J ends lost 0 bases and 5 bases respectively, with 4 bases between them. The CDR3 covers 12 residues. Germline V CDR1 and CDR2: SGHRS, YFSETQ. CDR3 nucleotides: TGCGCCAGCAGCTTGGGTATAGATACGCAGTATTTT. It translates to CASSLGIDTQYF.

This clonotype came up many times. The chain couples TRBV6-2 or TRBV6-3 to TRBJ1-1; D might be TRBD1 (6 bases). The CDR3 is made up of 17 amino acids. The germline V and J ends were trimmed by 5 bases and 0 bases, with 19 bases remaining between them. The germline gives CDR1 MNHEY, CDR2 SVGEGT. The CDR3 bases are TGTGCCAGCAGTCACCCCGTTGGGGGCCGGGTGAACACTGAAGCTTTCTTT. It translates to CASSHPVGGRVNTEAFF.

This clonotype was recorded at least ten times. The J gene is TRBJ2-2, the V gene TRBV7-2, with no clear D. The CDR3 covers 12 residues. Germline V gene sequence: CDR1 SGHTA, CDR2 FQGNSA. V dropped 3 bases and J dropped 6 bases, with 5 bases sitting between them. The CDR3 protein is CASSFTPGELFF. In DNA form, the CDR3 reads TGTGCCAGCAGCTTCACCCCCGGGGAGCTGTTTTTT.

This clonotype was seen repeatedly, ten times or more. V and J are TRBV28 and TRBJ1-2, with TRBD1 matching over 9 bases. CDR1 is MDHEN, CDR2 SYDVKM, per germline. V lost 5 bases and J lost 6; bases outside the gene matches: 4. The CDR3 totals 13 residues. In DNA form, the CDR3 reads TGTGCCAGCAGTCTCCGGGACAGGGATGGCTACACCTTC. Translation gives CASSLRDRDGYTF.

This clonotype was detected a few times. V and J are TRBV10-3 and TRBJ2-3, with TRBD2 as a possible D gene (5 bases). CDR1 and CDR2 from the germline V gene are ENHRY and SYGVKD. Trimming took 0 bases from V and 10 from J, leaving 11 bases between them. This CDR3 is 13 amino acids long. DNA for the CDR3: TGTGCCATCAGTGAGTCAGGGTCGCGGGCGCAGTATTTT. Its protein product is CAISESGSRAQYF.

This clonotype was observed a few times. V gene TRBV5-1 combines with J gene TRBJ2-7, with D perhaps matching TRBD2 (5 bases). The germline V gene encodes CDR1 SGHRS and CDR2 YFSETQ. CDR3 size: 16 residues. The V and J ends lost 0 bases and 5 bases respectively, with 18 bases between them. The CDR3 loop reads CASSLGTSPGIDEQYF. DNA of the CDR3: TGCGCCAGCAGCTTGGGGACGAGTCCGGGGATTGACGAGCAGTACTTC. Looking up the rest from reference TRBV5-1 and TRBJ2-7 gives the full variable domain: KAGVTQTPRYLIKTRGQQVTLSCSPISGHRSVSWYQQTPGQGLQFLFEYFSETQRNKGNFPGRFSGRQFSNSRSEMNVSTLELGDSALYLCASSLGTSPGIDEQYFGPGTRLTVT.

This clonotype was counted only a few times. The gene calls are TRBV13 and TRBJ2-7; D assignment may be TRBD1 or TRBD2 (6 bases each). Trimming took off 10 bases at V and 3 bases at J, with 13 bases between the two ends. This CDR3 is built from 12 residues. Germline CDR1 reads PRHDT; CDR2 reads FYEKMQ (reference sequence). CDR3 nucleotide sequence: TGTGCCACCGCACAGGGACTCTACGAGCAGTACTTC. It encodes CATAQGLYEQYF.

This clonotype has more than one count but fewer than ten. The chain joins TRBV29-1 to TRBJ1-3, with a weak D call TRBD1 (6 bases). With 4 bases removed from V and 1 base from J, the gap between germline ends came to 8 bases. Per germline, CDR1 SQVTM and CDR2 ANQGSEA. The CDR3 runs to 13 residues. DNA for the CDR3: TGCAGCGTTGGTACAGGGTCTGGAAACACCATATATTTT. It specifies CSVGTGSGNTIYF.

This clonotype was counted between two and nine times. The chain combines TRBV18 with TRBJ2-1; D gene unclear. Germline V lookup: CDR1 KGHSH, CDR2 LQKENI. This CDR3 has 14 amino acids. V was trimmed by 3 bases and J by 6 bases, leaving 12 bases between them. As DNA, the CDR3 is TGTGCCAGCTCACCTCAAGTTGCCAGCAATGAGCAGTTCTTC. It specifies CASSPQVASNEQFF.

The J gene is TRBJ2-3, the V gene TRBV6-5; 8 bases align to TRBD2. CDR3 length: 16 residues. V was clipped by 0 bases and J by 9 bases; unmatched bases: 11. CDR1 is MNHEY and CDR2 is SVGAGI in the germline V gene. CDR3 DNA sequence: TGTGCCAGCAGTTACTCGAGCGGGAGTTCCCCCGGGACGCAGTATTTT. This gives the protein CASSYSSGSSPGTQYF.